This T cell receptor (beta chain) derives from a study of control samples from healthy donors and cancer patients. Sequencing was performed with immunoSEQ multiplex PCR; in TCRdb, only in-frame clones are kept and a portion is missing. The sample lists about 200,000 clones, 91% seen once, with 1.8% in the top ten. The sample taken for sequencing was blood. The sequence came from a man younger than 45 in good health.

The CDR3 DNA is TGTGCCAGCAGTGGCCGGGACAGCCCTAGCACAGATACGCAGTATTTT. Its protein product is CASSGRDSPSTDTQYF. This chain uses TRBV6-1 with TRBJ2-3, with TRBD1 identical over 7 bases. The junction had 7 bases not matched to a gene; V was cut back by 4 bases and J by 0 bases. The germline V gene has CDR1 MNHNS and CDR2 SASEGT. The CDR3 is 16 amino acids.